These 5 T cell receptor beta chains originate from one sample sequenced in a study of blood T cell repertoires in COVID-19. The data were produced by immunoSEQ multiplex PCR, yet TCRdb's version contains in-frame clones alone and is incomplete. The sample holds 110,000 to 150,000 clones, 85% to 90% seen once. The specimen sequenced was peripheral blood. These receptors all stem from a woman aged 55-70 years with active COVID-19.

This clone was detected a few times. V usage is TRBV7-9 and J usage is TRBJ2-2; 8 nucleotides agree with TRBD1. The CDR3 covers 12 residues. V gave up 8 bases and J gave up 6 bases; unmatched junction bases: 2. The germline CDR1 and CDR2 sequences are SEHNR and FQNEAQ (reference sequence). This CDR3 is CASSGGPGELFF. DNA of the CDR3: TGTGCCAGCTCAGGGGGCCCCGGGGAGCTGTTTTTT.

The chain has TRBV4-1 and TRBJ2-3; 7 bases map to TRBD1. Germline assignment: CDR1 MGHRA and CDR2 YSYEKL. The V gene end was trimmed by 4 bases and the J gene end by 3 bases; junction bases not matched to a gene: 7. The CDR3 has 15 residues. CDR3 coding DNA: TGCGCCAGCAGCCTCGACAGGGTAGGGACAGATACGCAGTATTTT. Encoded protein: CASSLDRVGTDTQYF.

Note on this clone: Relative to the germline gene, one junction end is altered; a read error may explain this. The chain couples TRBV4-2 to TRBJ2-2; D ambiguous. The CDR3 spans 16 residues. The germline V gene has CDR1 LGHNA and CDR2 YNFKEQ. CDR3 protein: CASSEDPKWNTGELFF. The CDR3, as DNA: TGTGCCAGCAGCGAAGACCCCAAATGGAACACCGGGGAGCTGTTTTTT.

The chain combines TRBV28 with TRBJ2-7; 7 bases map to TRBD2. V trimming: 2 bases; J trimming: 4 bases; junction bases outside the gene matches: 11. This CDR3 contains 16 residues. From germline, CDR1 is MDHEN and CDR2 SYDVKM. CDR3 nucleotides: TGTGCCAGCAGTTTAGGTTTTTGGCGGGAGACGTACGAGCAGTACTTC. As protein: CASSLGFWRETYEQYF. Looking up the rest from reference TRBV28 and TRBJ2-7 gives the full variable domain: DVKVTQSSRYLVKRTGEKVFLECVQDMDHENMFWYRQDPGLGLRLIYFSYDVKMKEKGDIPEGYSVSREKKERFSLILESASTNQTSMYLCASSLGFWRETYEQYFGPGTRLTVT.

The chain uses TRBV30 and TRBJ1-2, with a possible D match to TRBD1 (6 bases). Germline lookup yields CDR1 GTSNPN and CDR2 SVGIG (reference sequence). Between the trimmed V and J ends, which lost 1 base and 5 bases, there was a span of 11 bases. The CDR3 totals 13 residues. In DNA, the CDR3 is TGTGCCTGGAGTGGACAGGCTGTGTATGGCTACACCTTC. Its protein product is CAWSGQAVYGYTF.